The subject of this entry is one T cell receptor beta chain. This clone is a singleton in its sample. This clone's antigen is unknown. No qualities accompany the bases; no much larger clone lies one base away. This sample was taken from a study of T cell clonotyping in hematopoietic cell transplantation listed by TCRdb under 2021. In terms of the full investigation: A total of 120 to 150 blood samples were gathered in the study from roughly 40 consecutive transplant recipients along with their related donors. Patients were recruited between late 2015 and 2017 and followed until September 2020 or death.

The germline V end is reduced by 4 bases and the J end by 4 bases; junction bases left unmatched: 4. The CDR3 starts with the cysteine, ends with the phenylalanine, and has 15 residues. The read is trimmed to its CDR3 DNA, 45 bases read in frame from base 1. In the germline V gene, CDR1 corresponds to SGHTA and CDR2 to FQGNSA. With the immunoSEQ assay, which is a bias-controlled multiplex PCR relying on V- and J-specific primers, TCR beta CDR3 regions were amplified from genomic DNA. A second PCR step added a proprietary barcode and Illumina adapter sequences to the CDR3 amplicons. An Illumina MiSeq instrument was used to sequence the CDR3 libraries. Per the original workflow: immunoSEQ Analyzer 3.0 was used for export and quality control, with R Bioconductor and Immunarch used for downstream analyses. Repertoire metrics were calculated using only productive rearrangements within the normalized downsampled data set. In the normalized cohort, a clonotype counted as pathologically expanded if the clonotype was larger than 5 templates. The Inverse Simpson Index was used to measure repertoire diversity. To capture all clonotypes, CMV-specificity analyses were performed on the non-normalized data set. TCRdb's version of the immuneACCESS table is confined to in-frame rearrangements and falls short of the full clone set. An unresolved V gene accounts for under half of the shortfall where checked; the remainder is of unknown origin. That table supplies the V and J calls and clone size; D and trimming were determined from the DNA. The sample records over 8,500 clones, approximately 79% of which are singletons. Approximately 48% of the sample is held by the ten biggest clonotypes.

The time point label, as the study defines it: 180 days after allo-HCT. Blood from recipients was drawn roughly 28 days before transplant, then again at days 30, 100 and 180 after transplant. Using Nuclei Lysis Solution, genomic DNA was extracted from unfractionated peripheral blood mononuclear cells that were either fresh or cryopreserved. The study at large found these results: Only a small fraction of recipient repertoires overlapped donor repertoires, with over 95% appearing de novo at the given depth. Broader posttransplant TCR repertoire diversity was predicted by donor and pretransplant recipient Inverse Simpson Index values. A decrease in recipient TCR diversity was observed after transplant, and a progressive increase in pathologically expanded clonotypes was seen from day 30 to day 180. The sample size was limited and the cells went unsorted, which meant the CD4 and CD8 repertoire contributions could not be told apart.

The TCR comes from a female patient aged 45-65 years who had an allogeneic stem cell transplant from a related donor, so the T cells may come from the graft donor. Some clones in this sample may be carry-over from other donors' samples. The source material was peripheral blood mononuclear cells, sampled 180 days after allogeneic stem cell transplant. Rearrangement joined TRBV7-2 to TRBJ2-2, with 9 middle bases fitting TRBD1. The nucleotides are TGTGCCAGCAGCTCTGGGACAGGGATCACCGGGGAGCTGTTTTTT. Protein translation: CASSSGTGITGELFF.